Described below is a single T cell receptor (beta chain) sequence and its context. This specimen belongs to a study of blood T cell repertoires in COVID-19. Whole-study context: Specimens from acute and convalescent COVID-19 originated in the United States, Italy and Spain.

The data were produced by immunoSEQ multiplex PCR, yet TCRdb's version contains in-frame clones alone and is incomplete. This sample yields around 320,000 clones, of which roughly nine tenths are seen a single time; roughly 2.3% belongs to the top ten. The germline V gene encodes CDR1 MGHRA and CDR2 YSYEKL. Trimming took off 4 bases at V and 0 bases at J, with 22 bases between the two ends. The CDR3 extends over 20 amino acids. The chain uses TRBV4-1 and TRBJ1-6; a possible D gene is TRBD1 (5 bases). The TCR was taken from a man aged 18-30 years with active or convalescent COVID-19. Input material: peripheral blood. As DNA, the CDR3 is TGCGCCAGCAGCCCGAGGACCTTGCGGGGCTTGAGCTCCTATAATTCACCCCTCCACTTT. It yields the protein CASSPRTLRGLSSYNSPLHF.